This entry lists 24 T cell receptor beta chains sequenced from one sample in a study of shared clonotypes between healthy human individuals. TCRdb's copy holds only in-frame clones and misses some; the assay was immunoSEQ multiplex PCR. This repertoire shows 2.5 million or so clones, around 94% found once; its top ten account for around 0.14%. The sequenced sample was naive CD4+ T cells sorted from blood. Stated subset: CD45RA+ positively selected. The receptors come from a man younger than 35 in good health.

This sequence joins TRBV6-7 and TRBJ2-1, with TRBD1 as a possible D gene (6 bases). TRBV6-7 counts as an open reading frame of uncertain function. The CDR3 is made up of 16 amino acids. V was clipped by 5 bases and J by 1 base, with 15 bases between them. As DNA, the CDR3 is TGTGCCAGCAGTCTATTTCAGGGGCTTTCCTACAATGAGCAGTTCTTC. Protein product: CASSLFQGLSYNEQFF.

The chain recombines TRBV28 with TRBJ2-7; tentatively, D is TRBD1 (6 bases). CDR3 size: 13 residues. Trimming cost V 11 bases and J 2 bases, with 16 bases left between them. The germline V gene has CDR1 MDHEN and CDR2 SYDVKM. This CDR3 reads CASLDRSPYEQYF. The CDR3 nucleotides read TGTGCCTCCCTGGACAGATCACCCTACGAGCAGTACTTC.

The chain uses TRBV5-6 and TRBJ2-5; 9 bases agree with TRBD1. This CDR3 region has 13 residues. Losses at the gene ends were 4 bases for V and 5 bases for J; bases not matched to a gene: 3. Germline V lookup: CDR1 SGHDT, CDR2 YYEEEE. CDR3 coding DNA: TGTGCCAGCAGCATGGGACAGGGTGAGACCCAGTACTTC. Protein sequence: CASSMGQGETQYF.

The chain has TRBV27 and TRBJ1-6; tentative D call: TRBD1 (6 bases). The CDR3 is made up of 16 amino acids. Per germline, CDR1 MNHEY and CDR2 SMNVEV (reference sequence). The ends were cut back, 6 bases at V and 2 bases at J, with 14 bases in the middle. The chain's CDR3 is CASRATGNPYNSPLHF. CDR3 sequence (DNA): TGTGCCAGCAGAGCGACAGGCAACCCCTATAATTCACCCCTCCACTTT.

This CDR3 is CASSIQGRGEQYF. CDR3 nucleotides: TGTGCCAGTAGTATACAGGGTCGGGGCGAGCAGTACTTC. The rearrangement joins TRBV19 to TRBJ2-7; either TRBD1 or TRBD2 may supply D (5 bases each). Deletions cut 2 bases from V and 6 bases from J, with 11 bases between. The CDR3 has 13 residues. Per the germline V gene, CDR1 is LNHDA and CDR2 is SQIVND (reference sequence). The full variable domain, completed using reference TRBV19 and TRBJ2-7, is DGGITQSPKYLFRKEGQNVTLSCEQNLNHDAMYWYRQDPGQGLRLIYYSQIVNDFQKGDIAEGYSVSREKKESFPLTVTSAQKNPTAFYLCASSIQGRGEQYFGPGTRLTVT.

This clone appeared once. This chain links TRBV7-2 with TRBJ2-2, with TRBD2 matching 7 bases. Germline V CDR1 and CDR2: SGHTA, FQGNSA. V lost 2 bases, J lost 6 bases, and 3 bases stayed unmatched. The CDR3 is 14 residues long. The CDR3 sequence: CASSLTAGAGELFF. CDR3 DNA: TGTGCCAGCAGCTTAACCGCGGGAGCCGGGGAGCTGTTTTTT.

J is TRBJ2-7 and V is TRBV5-1, with TRBD1 matching 9 bases. V lost 6 bases to trimming and J lost 5 bases; unmatched junction nucleotides: 15. The CDR3 has 16 residues. Germline V gene data show CDR1 as SGHRS and CDR2 as YFSETQ. The CDR3 region is CASTRFPGTGINEQYF. CDR3 DNA: TGCGCCAGCACCAGGTTTCCCGGGACAGGGATAAACGAGCAGTACTTC. The full variable domain, with the rest looked up from reference TRBV5-1 and TRBJ2-7, is KAGVTQTPRYLIKTRGQQVTLSCSPISGHRSVSWYQQTPGQGLQFLFEYFSETQRNKGNFPGRFSGRQFSNSRSEMNVSTLELGDSALYLCASTRFPGTGINEQYFGPGTRLTVT.

There are a few counts of this clone. The chain has TRBV27 and TRBJ2-5; 8 bases are shared with TRBD1. This CDR3 is 12 amino acids long. Germline CDR1 is MNHEY and CDR2 is SMNVEV (reference sequence). V was pared by 8 bases and J by 5 bases, with 4 bases of the junction left unmatched. The CDR3 loop is CASGQGLETQYF. CDR3 coding DNA: TGTGCCAGCGGACAGGGATTGGAGACCCAGTACTTC.

The chain joins TRBV6-6 to TRBJ2-7; TRBD2 aligns across 7 bases. The CDR3 is 12 amino acids. Germline CDR1 MNHNY, CDR2 SVGAGI (reference sequence). V lost 9 bases, J lost 6 bases, and 8 bases stayed unmatched. As DNA, the CDR3 is TGTGCCAGTCGCAGCGGGAACCGCGAGCAGTACTTC. This sequence encodes CASRSGNREQYF.

This clone has just one count. The chain links TRBV6-1 to TRBJ2-7; the match to TRBD2 covers 12 bases. CDR3 size: 14 residues. V was pared by 5 bases and J by 6 bases, with 5 bases of the junction left unmatched. Per germline, CDR1 MNHNS and CDR2 SASEGT. The CDR3 coding sequence is TGTGCCAGCAGTCTAGCGGGAGGGCCTCTCGAGCAGTACTTC. Protein product: CASSLAGGPLEQYF.

The chain combines TRBV6-1 with TRBJ1-5; possibly TRBD1 for D (6 bases). CDR1 MNHNS and CDR2 SASEGT come from the germline V gene. This CDR3 has 18 amino acids. V shed 0 bases and J shed 0 bases, with 15 bases lying between them. CDR3 DNA sequence: TGTGCCAGCAGTGAAGCGCCCCTGACAGGTACTAGCAATCAGCCCCAGCATTTT. Its protein product is CASSEAPLTGTSNQPQHF.

As to this clone: The identical CDR3 is also encoded by other nucleotide sequences in the sample. The V gene is TRBV5-1, the J gene TRBJ1-4; 9 bases are a match to TRBD1. V gave up 4 bases and J gave up 8 bases; unmatched junction bases: 6. The CDR3 is made up of 14 amino acids. Germline loops: CDR1 SGHRS, CDR2 YFSETQ. The CDR3 protein is CASSLTGGREKLFF. In DNA, the CDR3 is TGCGCCAGCAGCCTGACAGGGGGTAGAGAAAAACTGTTTTTT.

J is TRBJ1-1 and V is TRBV7-8; 9 bases align to TRBD1. Germline loops: CDR1 SGHVS, CDR2 FQNEAQ. V was pared by 5 bases and J by 4 bases, with 14 bases of the junction left unmatched. CDR3 length equals 17 residues. As DNA, the CDR3 is TGTGCCAGCAGCCCCAGGGGGACAGGGTTACGGGGCACTGAAGCTTTCTTT. Its protein product is CASSPRGTGLRGTEAFF.

The J gene is TRBJ1-4, the V gene TRBV9; D is unresolved. There are 16 residues in the CDR3. V was clipped by 0 bases and J by 8 bases, with 17 bases between them. Germline assignment: CDR1 SGDLS and CDR2 YYNGEE. The CDR3 DNA follows: TGTGCCAGCAGCGTAGTTCGCATCAGGAGCGTAGAAAAACTGTTTTTT. Protein: CASSVVRIRSVEKLFF.

The chain carries TRBV5-1 and TRBJ1-5, with D maybe TRBD1 (5 bases). The CDR3 is 15 amino acids. Trimming pared 0 bases from V and 7 bases from J, leaving 14 bases between. Germline V gene sequence: CDR1 SGHRS, CDR2 YFSETQ. Here the CDR3 reads CASSLEFQGRQPQHF. In nucleotides, the CDR3 is TGCGCCAGCAGCTTGGAATTTCAGGGAAGACAGCCCCAGCATTTT. Together with reference TRBV5-1 and TRBJ1-5, the CDR3 gives the full variable domain: KAGVTQTPRYLIKTRGQQVTLSCSPISGHRSVSWYQQTPGQGLQFLFEYFSETQRNKGNFPGRFSGRQFSNSRSEMNVSTLELGDSALYLCASSLEFQGRQPQHFGDGTRLSIL.

The J gene is TRBJ2-6, the V gene TRBV19; D might be TRBD2 (5 bases). The CDR3 has 19 amino acids. Germline CDR1 LNHDA, CDR2 SQIVND (reference sequence). The CDR3 spells CRLRPRPSYPLSGANVLTF. In DNA, the CDR3 is TGTCGATTAAGGCCAAGGCCTAGCTATCCCCTCTCTGGGGCCAACGTCCTGACTTTC.

The chain carries TRBV4-1 and TRBJ2-7; 8 bases map to TRBD1. The germline V gene encodes CDR1 MGHRA and CDR2 YSYEKL. The CDR3 sequence is 19 residues long. J gave up 0 bases and V 0 bases, and 13 bases lay outside the gene matches. The CDR3 nucleotides are TGCGCCAGCAGCCAAGACCCCGACCGGACAGGGATAAGCTCCTACGAGCAGTACTTC. Translation gives CASSQDPDRTGISSYEQYF.

The chain recombines TRBV7-2 with TRBJ2-4; 11 nucleotides agree with TRBD2. Looked up from germline, CDR1 is SGHTA and CDR2 is FQGNSA. This CDR3 is 15 amino acids long. The trim removed 4 bases at V and 11 bases at J, leaving 10 bases unmatched. The CDR3 nucleotides are TGTGCCAGCAGCTGGGGGACTAGCGGAACAGTCCTTCAGTACTTC. Encoded protein: CASSWGTSGTVLQYF.

This chain joins TRBV30 and TRBJ2-5, with D possibly TRBD1 on 5 matching bases. Trimming removed 2 bases at V and 7 bases at J, with 8 bases between. CDR1 and CDR2 from the germline V gene are GTSNPN and SVGIG (reference sequence). The CDR3 runs 11 residues. In DNA form, the CDR3 reads TGTGCCTGGAGTTCCGACAGGACCCAGTACTTC. This gives the protein CAWSSDRTQYF.

The chain carries TRBV7-9 and TRBJ2-1; tentatively, D is TRBD1 (5 bases). CDR3 length equals 15 residues. Trimming took off 4 bases at V and 5 bases at J, with 15 bases between the two ends. Per the germline V gene, CDR1 is SEHNR and CDR2 is FQNEAQ (reference sequence). The DNA for the CDR3 is TGTGCCAGCAGCTCAATTCGGGTGGGGCACAATGAGCAGTTCTTC. Its protein is CASSSIRVGHNEQFF.

This chain connects TRBV14 to TRBJ2-1; TRBD2 might be the D (6 bases). The length of the CDR3 is 14 residues. V lost 4 bases, J lost 6 bases, and 13 bases lay in between. Per the germline V gene, CDR1 is SGHDN and CDR2 is FVKESK. The CDR3 here is CASSLPGLSNEQFF. CDR3 DNA sequence: TGTGCCAGCAGCCTTCCGGGACTTAGCAATGAGCAGTTCTTC.

This chain uses TRBV5-5 with TRBJ2-7; 8 bases match TRBD1. The ends lost 4 bases at V and 2 bases at J; junction bases unmatched: 5. This CDR3 is built from 14 residues. CDR1 is SGHKS and CDR2 is YYEKEE in the germline V gene (reference sequence). CDR3 in DNA: TGTGCCAGCAGCCTAATACAGGGGGCCTACGAGCAGTACTTC. Residues: CASSLIQGAYEQYF.

Remarks on this clone: Different DNA sequences within this sample yield the same CDR3. The chain uses TRBV18 and TRBJ1-2; unclear D gene. The V and J ends lost 3 bases and 3 bases respectively, with 8 bases between them. CDR1 is KGHSH, CDR2 LQKENI, per germline. The CDR3 is 13 amino acids. CDR3 DNA sequence: TGTGCCAGCTCACCGGGTTTGGACTATGGCTACACCTTC. Protein sequence: CASSPGLDYGYTF.

In this sample, this clone turned up once. This rearrangement joins TRBV19 to TRBJ1-3; D uncertain. Between the trimmed V and J ends, which lost 5 bases and 2 bases, there was a span of 10 bases. The germline gives CDR1 LNHDA, CDR2 SQIVND (reference sequence). There are 14 residues in the CDR3. DNA of the CDR3: TGTGCCAGTAGTCTTCAGGTTGCTGGAAACACCATATATTTT. As protein: CASSLQVAGNTIYF.